This T cell receptor beta chain was captured in a study of blood T cells in healthy people across ages (dated by TCRdb to 2014 to 2015). Background on the whole study: In model experiments, template switching captured roughly one uniquely barcoded TCR beta cDNA molecule for every two T cells. The study measured age-related changes in TCR beta repertoire diversity using deep sequencing normalized with unique cDNA molecular identifiers. To avoid experimental bias, donors of different ages were randomly spread across the sequencing lanes. Two additional independent replicas of 1 million unique cDNA reads from the same blood draw were analyzed for two donors (one aged 18 to 30 and one aged 80 or older). The donors were divided into four age groups: young (average approximately 17 years), middle-aged (about 39), aged (approximately 62) and long-lived (approximately 74).

Systemically healthy Caucasian individuals from Russia, some 40 in total and aged roughly 6 to 95 years, were included as donors. Each donor gave 8 to 10 milliliters of peripheral blood, collected into EDTA-treated Vacutainer tubes. Ficoll-Paque density-gradient centrifugation was used to isolate PBMCs, with at least 6.5 million per sample. Trizol reagent was used to extract total RNA from the PBMCs, yielding at least 6 micrograms per sample. Naive CD45RAhigh/CD27high T cell percentages were measured by flow cytometry on a PBMC aliquot from every donor. The receptor library was made with 5' RACE. Sequencer: Illumina HiSeq 2500. A second roughly 7 to 11 cycle PCR used a sample-barcoded 5' primer and a J-beta primer mix. A template-switch 5' adaptor carrying 12 random nucleotides introduced a unique molecular identifier onto each TCR beta cDNA molecule. Each sample yielded at least 2.5 million CDR3-containing paired-end reads. All of the RNA was converted into first-strand cDNA using the Mint cDNA synthesis kit, with a TRBC-specific oligonucleotide serving as the primer. All cDNA was treated with uracil-DNA glycosylase and then went through a first 18-cycle PCR with the universal primers M1SS and BC2_uni_R. Turning to the authors' computational methods: Normalization of each sample was performed by random selection of 1 million high-quality reads, each carrying a distinct molecular identifier. Reads sharing molecular identifiers were discarded rather than binned into consensus sequences. MiTCR, run with a Q25 quality threshold and the strictest error-elimination algorithm, handled CDR3 identification, clonotype clustering and error correction. A nonparametric unseen species model using Euler transformation provided a lower-bound estimate of total TCR beta diversity. TCRdb trimmed the raw reads at Q25, called clones with MiXCR and kept productive beta chains. Rows are combined by CDR3 protein, so each entry shows the most common genes and DNA. The V and J calls were not made by the authors but by TCRdb's processing. This sample holds 800,000 or so distinct CDR3 sequences; about 46% were observed only once. The leading ten clones occupy over 15% of the sample.

Sequences SGHRS (CDR1) and YFSETQ (CDR2) are obtained from the germline V gene. Counted from cysteine to phenylalanine, this CDR3 has 16 amino acids. CDR3 DNA is the only sequence kept; it has 48 bases, read in frame from the first base. Remarks on this clonotype: The specificity of this receptor is unknown. Sequence at one end of the junction differs from germline and may be a read error.

What the study reported, not specific to this receptor: Since profiling was done on bulk unsorted PBMCs, naive and antigen-experienced compartments could not be conclusively compared. Observed TCR beta diversity per million T cells fell roughly linearly with age, and a significant reduction was already apparent by age about 36. A strong correlation was found between observed TCR beta diversity and the percentage of naive T cells measured by flow cytometry. The long-lived group showed more naive CD4+ T cells, fewer expanded clones and increased TCR diversity than the aged group, suggesting age selection. Estimates of total diversity from one million sequenced T cells were regarded as lower bounds and underestimates. Because donor CMV infection status was unknown, age-related changes in expanded clonotypes were potentially confounded.

Input material: blood. This receptor chain uses TRBV5-1 and TRBJ2-6, with the D assignment possibly TRBD1 or TRBD2, given 5 matching bases for each. This TCR came from a man older than 75 in good health. CDR3 region: CASSFTGNSGANVQTF. The bases read TGCGCCAGCAGCTTCACGGGAAACTCTGGGGCCAACGTCCAGACTTTC.